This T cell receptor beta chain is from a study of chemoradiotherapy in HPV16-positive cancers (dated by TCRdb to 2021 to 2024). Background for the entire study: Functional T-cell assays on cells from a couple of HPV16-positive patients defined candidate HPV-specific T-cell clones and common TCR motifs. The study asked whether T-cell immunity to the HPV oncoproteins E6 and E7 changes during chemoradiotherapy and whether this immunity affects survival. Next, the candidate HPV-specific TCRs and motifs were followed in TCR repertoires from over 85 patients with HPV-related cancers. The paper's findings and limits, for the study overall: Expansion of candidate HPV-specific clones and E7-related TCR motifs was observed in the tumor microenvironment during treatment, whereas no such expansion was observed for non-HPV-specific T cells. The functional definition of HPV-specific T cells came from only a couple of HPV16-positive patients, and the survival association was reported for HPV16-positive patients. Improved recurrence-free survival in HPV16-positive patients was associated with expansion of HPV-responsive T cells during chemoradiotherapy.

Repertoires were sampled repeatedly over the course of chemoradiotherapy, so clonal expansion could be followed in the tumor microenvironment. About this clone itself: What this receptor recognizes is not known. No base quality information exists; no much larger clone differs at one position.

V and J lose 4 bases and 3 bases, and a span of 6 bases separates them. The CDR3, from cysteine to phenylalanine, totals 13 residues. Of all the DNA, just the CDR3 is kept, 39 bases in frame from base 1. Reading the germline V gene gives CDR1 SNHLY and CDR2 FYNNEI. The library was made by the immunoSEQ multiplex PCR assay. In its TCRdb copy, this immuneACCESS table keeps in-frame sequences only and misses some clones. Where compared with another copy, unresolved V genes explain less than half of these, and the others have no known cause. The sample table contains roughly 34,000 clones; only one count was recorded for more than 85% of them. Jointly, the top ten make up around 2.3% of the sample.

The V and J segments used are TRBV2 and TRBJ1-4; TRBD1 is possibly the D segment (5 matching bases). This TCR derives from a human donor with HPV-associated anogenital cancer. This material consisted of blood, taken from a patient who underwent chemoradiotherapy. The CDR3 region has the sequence CASSGQSNEKLFF. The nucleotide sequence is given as TGTGCCAGCAGTGGACAGTCTAATGAAAAACTGTTTTTT. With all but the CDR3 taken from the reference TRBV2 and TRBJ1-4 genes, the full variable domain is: EPEVTQTPSHQVTQMGQEVILRCVPISNHLYFYWYRQILGQKVEFLVSFYNNEISEKSEIFDDQFSVERPDGSNFTLKIRSTKLEDSAMYFCASSGQSNEKLFFGSGTQLSVL.